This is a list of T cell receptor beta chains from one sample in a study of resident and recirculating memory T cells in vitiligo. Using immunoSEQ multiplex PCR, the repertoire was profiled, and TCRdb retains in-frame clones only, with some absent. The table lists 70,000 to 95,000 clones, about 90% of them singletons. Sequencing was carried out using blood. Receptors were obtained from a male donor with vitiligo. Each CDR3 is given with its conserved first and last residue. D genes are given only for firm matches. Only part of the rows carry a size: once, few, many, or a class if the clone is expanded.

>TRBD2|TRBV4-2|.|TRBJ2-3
TGTGCCAGCAGCCAAGGCCAAGCGGGAGGTATCACAGATACGCAGTATTTT
CASSQGQAGGITDTQYF
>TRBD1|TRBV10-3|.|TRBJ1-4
TGTGCCATCAGAGGACAGGGAAGAGGGGAAAAACTGTTTTTT
CAIRGQGRGEKLFF
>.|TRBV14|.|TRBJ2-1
TGTGCCAGCAGCCAAGACTTAGACTCCTACAATGAGCAGTTCTTC
CASSQDLDSYNEQFF
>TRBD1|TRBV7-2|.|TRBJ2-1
TGTGCCAGCAGCTTACAGGGGGCTAGACTTTACAATGAGCAGTTCTTC
CASSLQGARLYNEQFF
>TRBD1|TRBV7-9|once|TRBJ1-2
TGTGCCAGCAGCCAGACAGGGATCTCCTATGGCTACACCTTC
CASSQTGISYGYTF
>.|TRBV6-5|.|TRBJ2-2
TGTGCCAGCAGGAGCGGGCGGAACACCGGGGAGCTGTTTTTT
CASRSGRNTGELFF
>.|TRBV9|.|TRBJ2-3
TGTGCCAGCAGCGTAGAATCATCCCAAGTATGGGCCGCGGGTACGCAGTATTTT
CASSVESSQVWAAGTQYF
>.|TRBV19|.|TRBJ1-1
TGTGCCAGTAGTATCGGGCGTCAGGGTATGGTCGCTTTCTTT
CASSIGRQGMVAFF
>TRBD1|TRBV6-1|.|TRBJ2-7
TGTGCCAGCAGTGGGGTGGGACAGAGCCTCTTC
CASSGVGQSLF
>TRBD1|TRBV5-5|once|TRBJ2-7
TGTGCCAGCAGCTGGGCCCGACAGGGGACCTACGAGCAGTACTTC
CASSWARQGTYEQYF